This entry lists 14 T cell receptor beta chains sequenced from one sample in a study of shared clonotypes between healthy human individuals. Sequencing was performed with immunoSEQ multiplex PCR; in TCRdb, only in-frame clones are kept and a portion is missing. Here the sample spans 850,000 to 1,200,000 clones, approximately 68% being singletons. The sample was memory CD4+ T cells sorted from blood. This sample's subset: CD45RA-negative fraction. The receptors shown here come from a man aged 18-30 years in good health.

The chain couples TRBV11-2 to TRBJ1-1, with D perhaps matching TRBD1 (5 bases). Deletions cut 5 bases from V and 1 base from J, with 20 bases between. This CDR3 contains 17 residues. Germline values: CDR1 SGHAT, CDR2 FQNNGV. The CDR3 here is CASSHESGWGTNTEAFF. For the CDR3, the DNA is TGTGCCAGCAGCCACGAAAGTGGTTGGGGGACGAACACTGAAGCTTTCTTT.

The chain carries TRBV7-9 and TRBJ1-2; 9 bases line up with TRBD1. The CDR3 has 15 residues. V lost 2 bases and J lost 14; bases outside the gene matches: 15. Germline lookup yields CDR1 SEHNR and CDR2 FQNEAQ (reference sequence). The CDR3 region has the DNA TGTGCCAGCAGCTTACCTCGGACAGGGGCACCTTCAGGAACCTTC. This encodes CASSLPRTGAPSGTF. Complete variable domain (other parts from reference TRBV7-9 and TRBJ1-2): DTGVSQNPRHKITKRGQNVTFRCDPISEHNRLYWYRQTLGQGPEFLTYFQNEAQLEKSRLLSDRFSAERPKGSFSTLEIQRTEQGDSAMYLCASSLPRTGAPSGTFGSGTRLTVV.

In the case of this clone: The identical CDR3 is also encoded by other nucleotide sequences in the sample. The J gene is TRBJ2-5, the V gene TRBV18; D uncertain. Germline lookup yields CDR1 KGHSH and CDR2 LQKENI. The CDR3 runs 13 residues. V was clipped by 2 bases and J by 2 bases, with 6 bases between them. Here the CDR3 reads CASSPSRQETQYF. The CDR3 region has the DNA TGTGCCAGCTCACCATCTAGGCAAGAGACCCAGTACTTC.

The CDR3 region has the DNA TGCGCCAGCAGCTTGGCTGGGACTTCCGACGGCTACACCTTC. Its protein product is CASSLAGTSDGYTF. The chain joins TRBV5-1 to TRBJ1-2; maybe TRBD1 (5 bases). V lost 0 bases and J 8 bases, leaving 14 bases between the germline ends. The CDR3 runs 14 residues. CDR1 and CDR2 (germline): SGHRS, YFSETQ.

To note about this clone: This specimen includes other DNA sequences encoding the same CDR3. The gene calls are TRBV18 and TRBJ2-3; D gene uncertain. The CDR3 is 14 residues long. Per the germline V gene, CDR1 is KGHSH and CDR2 is LQKENI. Trimming pared 3 bases from V and 1 base from J, leaving 8 bases between. The CDR3 sequence is CASSPPVGTDTQYF. Written as DNA, the CDR3 is TGTGCCAGCTCACCTCCCGTGGGCACAGATACGCAGTATTTT.

The V gene is TRBV5-6, the J gene TRBJ2-7; D not certain. V lost 1 base, J lost 1 base, and 12 bases lay in between. Germline-derived CDR1 and CDR2 are SGHDT and YYEEEE. This CDR3 has 15 amino acids. The CDR3 coding sequence is TGTGCCAGCAGCTTGTTCCAGTCTCTATCCTACGAGCAGTACTTC. Translating it yields CASSLFQSLSYEQYF. The full variable domain, its missing parts supplied by reference TRBV5-6 and TRBJ2-7, is DAGVTQSPTHLIKTRGQQVTLRCSPKSGHDTVSWYQQALGQGPQFIFQYYEEEERQRGNFPDRFSGHQFPNYSSELNVNALLLGDSALYLCASSLFQSLSYEQYFGPGTRLTVT.

The rearrangement uses TRBV7-6 and TRBJ1-6, with a weak D call TRBD1 (5 bases). In germline, CDR1 is SGHVS, CDR2 FNYEAQ. The CDR3 loop spans 21 amino acids. Trimming left V 6 bases short and J 0 bases short, with 27 bases between. Here the CDR3 reads CASSSTPGASGASSYNSPLHF. CDR3 coding DNA: TGTGCCAGCAGTTCTACCCCCGGGGCCAGTGGGGCCAGCTCCTATAATTCACCCCTCCACTTT.

This clone was observed a few times. The rearrangement links TRBV7-2 to TRBJ2-7; the D gene is possibly TRBD2 (6 bases). The CDR3 is 15 residues long. Trimming took off 1 base at V and 0 bases at J, with 10 bases between the two ends. The germline V gene encodes CDR1 SGHTA and CDR2 FQGNSA. CDR3: CASSLGASASYEQYF. DNA of the CDR3: TGTGCCAGCAGCTTAGGGGCTAGCGCCTCCTACGAGCAGTACTTC.

The chain links TRBV7-2 to TRBJ1-2, with a tentative D call TRBD1 (5 bases). The CDR3 totals 11 residues. Germline values: CDR1 SGHTA, CDR2 FQGNSA. V dropped 4 bases and J dropped 14 bases, with 14 bases sitting between them. The CDR3 DNA reads TGTGCCAGCAGCTCGCAAACAGGTCTTACCTTC. Residues: CASSSQTGLTF.

This chain links TRBV5-1 with TRBJ2-1; 11 positions match TRBD2. The CDR3 is 17 amino acids. Per germline, CDR1 SGHRS and CDR2 YFSETQ. Trimming cost V 4 bases and J 4 bases; bases outside gene matches: 10. CDR3 residues: CASSDPSGGSLYNEQFF. For the CDR3, the DNA is TGCGCCAGCAGCGATCCTAGCGGGGGGAGCCTTTACAATGAGCAGTTCTTC.

This clone was counted once. This chain joins TRBV7-2 and TRBJ2-1, with D unresolved. Germline V CDR1 and CDR2: SGHTA, FQGNSA. Trimming pared 1 base from V and 0 bases from J, leaving 10 bases between. This CDR3 comprises 16 residues. CDR3 sequence: CASSLVRTSSYNEQFF. The CDR3, as DNA: TGTGCCAGCAGCTTAGTGCGGACGAGCTCCTACAATGAGCAGTTCTTC.

This chain connects TRBV25-1 to TRBJ2-3; TRBD1 might be the D (7 bases). CDR1 is MGHDK, CDR2 SYGVNS, per germline. This CDR3 has 18 amino acids. The V end was cut by 4 bases, the J end by 2 bases, with 22 bases between. Here the CDR3 reads CASSGREKGQRYTDTQYF. DNA for the CDR3: TGTGCCAGCAGTGGGAGGGAAAAGGGACAGAGGTACACAGATACGCAGTATTTT.

The V gene is TRBV5-4, the J gene TRBJ1-6; 9 nucleotides agree with TRBD1. The CDR3 covers 14 residues. V was pared by 4 bases and J by 7 bases, with 3 bases of the junction left unmatched. The germline gives CDR1 SGHNT, CDR2 YYREEE (reference sequence). The CDR3 sequence: CASSMDRGNSPLHF. In nucleotides, the CDR3 is TGTGCCAGCAGCATGGACAGGGGAAATTCACCCCTCCACTTT.

This clone showed up just a few times. The V and J genes are TRBV18 and TRBJ2-2; TRBD2 might be the D (6 bases). Germline V lookup: CDR1 KGHSH, CDR2 LQKENI. Trimming pared 3 bases from V and 1 base from J, leaving 15 bases between. The CDR3 consists of 17 residues. The CDR3 nucleotides read TGTGCCAGCTCACCGGTAGTAGCGGCACTGAACACCGGGGAGCTGTTTTTT. This gives the protein CASSPVVAALNTGELFF.